Listed below are T cell receptor beta chains from one sample, sequenced in a study of cytomegalovirus exposure and HLA in healthy donors. Assay: immunoSEQ multiplex PCR; the TCRdb copy retains only in-frame clones and omits some. The sample contains some 120,000 clones, around 84% of which appear only once. The specimen sequenced was PBMCs. These receptor sequences come from a man aged 18 to 35 in good health and CMV-seronegative. The CDR3 runs from the conserved cysteine through the conserved F or W. D genes are given only for firm matches. Expanded clones get a size class; other rows say once, few or many, or leave the size out.

v_gene	len	j_gene	d_gene	abundance	CDR3nt	CDR3aa
TRBV9	19	TRBJ1-2	.	.	TGTGCCAGCAGCGCCGGGGGGGGGAGAGGCTATAGAGGGTTGGCTGGCTACACCTTC	CASSAGGGRGYRGLAGYTF
TRBV6-4	14	TRBJ1-2	.	.	TGTGCCAGCAGTGACTCGGACTCGGGGTTAGGCTACACCTTC	CASSDSDSGLGYTF
TRBV6-1	14	TRBJ1-1	.	.	TGTGCCAGCAGTGAAAAAGGGGTGAACACTGAAGCTTTCTTT	CASSEKGVNTEAFF
TRBV9	17	TRBJ2-4	TRBD1	.	TGTGCCAGCAGCGTAGATCAGGGACAGGGGGTCAAAAACATTCAGTACTTC	CASSVDQGQGVKNIQYF
TRBV6-6	10	TRBJ1-1	TRBD1	.	TGTGCCAGCTACGGACAGGGGGCTTTCTTT	CASYGQGAFF
TRBV7-6	16	TRBJ2-1	.	.	TGTGCCAGCAGCTTTTCGGGGGGCCCTTCCTACAATGAGCAGTTCTTC	CASSFSGGPSYNEQFF
TRBV5-4	15	TRBJ2-3	.	.	TGTGCCAGCAGCGGGCGGGGGCGGTACACAGATACGCAGTATTTT	CASSGRGRYTDTQYF
TRBV7-8	14	TRBJ2-7	TRBD1	few	TGTGCCAGCAGCTTGACAGGGGGCTTCTACGAGCAGTACTTC	CASSLTGGFYEQYF
TRBV19	13	TRBJ2-3	TRBD2	.	TGTGCCAGTAGTATGGGGGGGGGAGATACGCAGTATTTT	CASSMGGGDTQYF
TRBV11-1	16	TRBJ1-1	.	.	TGTGCCAGCAGCCCCAGGCGGGCAGGGGTCGACACTGAAGCTTTCTTT	CASSPRRAGVDTEAFF
TRBV6-5	15	TRBJ2-3	TRBD2	.	TGTGCCAGCACACTAGCGGGGGGGGGCACAGATACGCAGTATTTT	CASTLAGGGTDTQYF
TRBV14	17	TRBJ2-2	TRBD2	once	TGTGCCAGCAGCCAACCTACCCTAGCGGGGGCCACCGGGGAGCTGTTTTTT	CASSQPTLAGATGELFF
TRBV2	12	TRBJ2-7	.	.	TGTGCCAGCAACAGACCCTCCTACGAGCAGTACTTC	CASNRPSYEQYF
TRBV5-6	15	TRBJ2-2	.	.	TGTGCCAGCAGCTTGGGAGGGTCGAACACCGGGGAGCTGTTTTTT	CASSLGGSNTGELFF
TRBV5-1	14	TRBJ1-4	.	.	TGCGCCAGCAGCTCGGGAGGGGGGGTAGAAAAACTGTTTTTT	CASSSGGGVEKLFF
TRBV7-2	11	TRBJ1-1	.	.	TGTGCCAGCAGTCTAGGCACTGAAGCTTTCTTT	CASSLGTEAFF
TRBV9	16	TRBJ1-3	.	.	TGTGCCAGCAGCGTAGAGCTGGGGGCAACTGGAAACACCATATATTTT	CASSVELGATGNTIYF
TRBV6-5	15	TRBJ1-2	.	.	TGTGCCAGCAGGACCTCCGAGGGCAGCGTCTATGGCTACACCTTC	CASRTSEGSVYGYTF
TRBV11-1	15	TRBJ2-7	TRBD2	.	TGTGCCAGCAGCTTAGGGAGACTAGCGTCGGTGCAGCAGTACTTC	CASSLGRLASVQQYF
TRBV6-1	15	TRBJ2-2	TRBD1	.	TGTGCCAGCAGTCGGACAGGGACTTACACCGGGGAGCTGTTTTTT	CASSRTGTYTGELFF
TRBV5-6	15	TRBJ2-2	TRBD1	.	TGTGCCAGCAGCTCTGGACAGGGGGCATTCGGGGAGCTGTTTTTT	CASSSGQGAFGELFF
TRBV11-2	14	TRBJ2-7	TRBD2	.	TGTGCCAGCAGCCCATTTGGGGGGGACTACGAGCAGTACTTC	CASSPFGGDYEQYF
TRBV25-1	16	TRBJ1-4	TRBD1	.	TGTGCCAGCAGTGTCAGGGGGCGCGGAACTAATGAAAAACTGTTTTTT	CASSVRGRGTNEKLFF
TRBV29-1	15	TRBJ2-2	TRBD1	.	TGCAGCGTCCAAGACAGGGAATCGTACACCGGGGAGCTGTTTTTT	CSVQDRESYTGELFF
TRBV9	16	TRBJ1-1	.	.	TGTGCCAGCAGCGCCCCGGGGGGGGGCTGGGGCGCTGAAGCTTTCTTT	CASSAPGGGWGAEAFF
TRBV19	16	TRBJ2-1	.	once	TGTGCCAGTAGTATAAGTTTGGGGACATTCTACAATGAGCAGTTCTTC	CASSISLGTFYNEQFF
TRBV21-1	12	TRBJ1-1	.	.	TGTGCCAGCAGCAAAACTTACACTGAAGCTTTCTTT	CASSKTYTEAFF
TRBV9	17	TRBJ1-2	TRBD1	.	TGTGCCAGCAGCGTAGCTACTGGGCAGGGGGTTAACTATGGCTACACCTTC	CASSVATGQGVNYGYTF
TRBV9	16	TRBJ2-5	TRBD2	.	TGTGCCAGCAGCGTAGAAGGCGGGGGGGCATGGGAGACCCAGTACTTC	CASSVEGGGAWETQYF
TRBV7-6	13	TRBJ1-1	.	.	TGTGCCAGCAGCTCCGCCCCAGGGACTGGAGCTTTCTTT	CASSSAPGTGAFF
TRBV2	17	TRBJ2-6	.	.	TGTGCCAGCAGTGATTTGGCTAGCGCAACTGGGGCCAACGTCCTGACTTTC	CASSDLASATGANVLTF
TRBV7-6	14	TRBJ2-5	TRBD2	.	TGTGCCAGCAGCTTAGCAGGGGAGGGGGAGACCCAGTACTTC	CASSLAGEGETQYF
TRBV4-2	15	TRBJ1-6	TRBD1	.	TGTGCCAGCAGCCAGGCGGGGACAGGGAGGTCACCCCTCCACTTT	CASSQAGTGRSPLHF
TRBV15	17	TRBJ2-2	TRBD1	.	TGTGCCACCAGCAGGATACGGGACAGCTTGAACACCGGGGAGCTGTTTTTT	CATSRIRDSLNTGELFF
TRBV19	15	TRBJ2-7	.	.	TGTGCCAGTAGCCGTTCGGCAGGACTTAACGGCGAGCAGTACTTC	CASSRSAGLNGEQYF
TRBV27	15	TRBJ2-7	.	.	TGTGCCAGCAGTTGGGCGACAGGCCACTCCTACGAGCAGTACTTC	CASSWATGHSYEQYF
TRBV7-2	17	TRBJ1-1	TRBD1	.	TGTGCCAGCAGCACCCGGGACAGGGTGGTTGTGAACACTGAAGCTTTCTTT	CASSTRDRVVVNTEAFF